This paragraph reports one T cell receptor (beta chain). Study processing details: Nucleated cell number was recorded as an estimate derived from reference gene primer amplification. The assay was immunoSEQ multiplex PCR, and TCRdb's table has in-frame clones only and misses some. From that table come the V and J calls and clone size; the DNA was used to work out D and trimming. The sample yields roughly 200,000 clones, 84% seen once. V was trimmed by 5 bases and J by 2 bases, leaving 9 bases between them. The CDR3 runs to 13 residues. Germline CDR1 and CDR2: MDHEN and SYDVKM. The data derive from a study of blood T cell repertoires in COVID-19. Study background: PBMCs, B-cell-depleted T cells, or T cells provided the cDNA or gDNA that made up the material.

V and J are TRBV28 and TRBJ1-2, with D unresolved. Material: peripheral blood. The receptor was isolated from a human donor in a cohort sampled during active COVID-19. The CDR3 region is CASSPTWNYGYTF. CDR3 DNA: TGTGCCAGCAGTCCGACATGGAACTATGGCTACACCTTC.